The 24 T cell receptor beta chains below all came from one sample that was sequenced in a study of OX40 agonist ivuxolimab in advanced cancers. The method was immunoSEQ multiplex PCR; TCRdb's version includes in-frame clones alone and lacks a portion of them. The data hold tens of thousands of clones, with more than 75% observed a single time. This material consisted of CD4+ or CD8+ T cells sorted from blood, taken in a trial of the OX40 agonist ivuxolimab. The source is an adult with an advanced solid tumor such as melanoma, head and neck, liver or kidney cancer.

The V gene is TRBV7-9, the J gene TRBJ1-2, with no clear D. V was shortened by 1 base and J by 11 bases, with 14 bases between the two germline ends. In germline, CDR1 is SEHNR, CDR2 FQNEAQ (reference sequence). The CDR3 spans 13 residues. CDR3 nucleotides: TGTGCCAGCAGCTTAGGGACGGTCATGGGATACACCTTC. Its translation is CASSLGTVMGYTF.

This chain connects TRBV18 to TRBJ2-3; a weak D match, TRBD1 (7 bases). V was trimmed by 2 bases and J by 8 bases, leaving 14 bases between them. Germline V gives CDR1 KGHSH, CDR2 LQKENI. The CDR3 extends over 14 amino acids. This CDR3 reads CASSPGRGDPTQYF. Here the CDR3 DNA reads TGTGCCAGCTCACCAGGCAGGGGGGACCCTACGCAGTATTTT.

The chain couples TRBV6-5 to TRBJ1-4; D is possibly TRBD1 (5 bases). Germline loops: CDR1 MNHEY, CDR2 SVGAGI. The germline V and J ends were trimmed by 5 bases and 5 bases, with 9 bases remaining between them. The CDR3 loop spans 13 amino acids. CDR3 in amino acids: CASSNRRNEKLFF. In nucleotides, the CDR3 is TGTGCCAGCAGTAACAGGAGGAATGAAAAACTGTTTTTT.

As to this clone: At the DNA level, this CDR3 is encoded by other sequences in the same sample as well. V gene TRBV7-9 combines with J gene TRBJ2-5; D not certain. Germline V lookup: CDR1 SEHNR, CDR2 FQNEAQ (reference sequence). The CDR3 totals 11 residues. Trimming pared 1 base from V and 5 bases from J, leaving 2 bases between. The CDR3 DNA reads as TGTGCCAGCAGCTTAGTTGAGACCCAGTACTTC. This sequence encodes CASSLVETQYF.

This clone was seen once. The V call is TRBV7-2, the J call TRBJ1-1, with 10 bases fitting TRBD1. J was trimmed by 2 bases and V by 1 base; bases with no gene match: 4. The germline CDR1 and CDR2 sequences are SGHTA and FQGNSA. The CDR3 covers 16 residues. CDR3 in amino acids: CASSLGQGAGNTEAFF. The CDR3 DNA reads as TGTGCCAGCAGCTTAGGACAGGGGGCTGGTAACACTGAAGCTTTCTTT.

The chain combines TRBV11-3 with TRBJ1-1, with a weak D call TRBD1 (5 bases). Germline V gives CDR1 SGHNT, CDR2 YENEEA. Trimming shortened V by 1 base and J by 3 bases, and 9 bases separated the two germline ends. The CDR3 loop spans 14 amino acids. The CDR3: CASSLGGVDTEAFF. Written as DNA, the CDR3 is TGTGCCAGCAGCTTAGGAGGGGTCGACACTGAAGCTTTCTTT.

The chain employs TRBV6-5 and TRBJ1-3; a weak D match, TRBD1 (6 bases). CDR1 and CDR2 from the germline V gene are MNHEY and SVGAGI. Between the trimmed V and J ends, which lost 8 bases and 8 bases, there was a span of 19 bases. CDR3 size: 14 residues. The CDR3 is CASGLSGVGDTIYF. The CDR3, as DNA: TGTGCCAGCGGACTTTCAGGGGTGGGGGACACCATATATTTT.

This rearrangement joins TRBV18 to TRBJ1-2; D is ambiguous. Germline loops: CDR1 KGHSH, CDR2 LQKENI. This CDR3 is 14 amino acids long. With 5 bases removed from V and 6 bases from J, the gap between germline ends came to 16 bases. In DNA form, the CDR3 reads TGTGCCAGCTCAACCGGCGACCTGCGGCATGGCTACACCTTC. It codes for CASSTGDLRHGYTF.

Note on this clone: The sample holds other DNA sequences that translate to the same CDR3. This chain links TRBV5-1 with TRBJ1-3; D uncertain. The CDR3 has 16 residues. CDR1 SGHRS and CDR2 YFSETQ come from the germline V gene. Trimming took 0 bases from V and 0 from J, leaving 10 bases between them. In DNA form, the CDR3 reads TGCGCCAGCAGCTTGGCTGTCGGAAGCTCTGGAAACACCATATATTTT. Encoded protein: CASSLAVGSSGNTIYF.

The CDR3 nucleotides read TGTGCCAGCAGCTTGCAGGACAGGGTGTACGAGCAGTACTTC. Its translation is CASSLQDRVYEQYF. V usage is TRBV5-4 and J usage is TRBJ2-7, with TRBD1 identical over 8 bases. CDR1 and CDR2 (germline): SGHNT, YYREEE (reference sequence). With V trimmed by 1 base and J by 4 bases, 4 bases remained unmatched. CDR3 length equals 14 residues.

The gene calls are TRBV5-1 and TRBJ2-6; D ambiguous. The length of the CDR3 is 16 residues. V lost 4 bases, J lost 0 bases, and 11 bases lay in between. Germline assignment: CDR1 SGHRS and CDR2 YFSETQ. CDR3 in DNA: TGCGCCAGCAGCCCCCTTTCGTTCTCTGGGGCCAACGTCCTGACTTTC. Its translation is CASSPLSFSGANVLTF.

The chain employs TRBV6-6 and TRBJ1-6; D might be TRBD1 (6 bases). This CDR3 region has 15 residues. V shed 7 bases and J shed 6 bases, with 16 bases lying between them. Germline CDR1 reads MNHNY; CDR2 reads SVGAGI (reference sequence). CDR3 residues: CASTPQQGGNSPLHF. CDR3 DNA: TGTGCCAGCACCCCTCAACAGGGCGGTAATTCACCCCTCCACTTT.

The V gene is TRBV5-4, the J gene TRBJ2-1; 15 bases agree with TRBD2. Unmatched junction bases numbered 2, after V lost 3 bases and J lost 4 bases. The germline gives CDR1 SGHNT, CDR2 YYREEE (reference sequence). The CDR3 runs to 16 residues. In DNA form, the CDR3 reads TGTGCCAGCAGCTCAGGGACTAGCGGGGGGTACAATGAGCAGTTCTTC. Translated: CASSSGTSGGYNEQFF.

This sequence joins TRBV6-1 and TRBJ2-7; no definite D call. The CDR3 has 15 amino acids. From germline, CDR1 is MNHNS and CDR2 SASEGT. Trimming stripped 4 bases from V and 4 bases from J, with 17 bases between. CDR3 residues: CASSGFFGQSYEQYF. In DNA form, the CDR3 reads TGTGCCAGCAGTGGGTTCTTTGGGCAGTCTTACGAGCAGTACTTC.

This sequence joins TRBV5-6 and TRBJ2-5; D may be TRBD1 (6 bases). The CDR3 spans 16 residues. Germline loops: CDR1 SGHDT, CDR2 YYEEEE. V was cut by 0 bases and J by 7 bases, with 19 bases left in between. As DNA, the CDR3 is TGTGCCAGCAGCTTGGGCCGTGACAGGTTAGGCGGGACCCAGTACTTC. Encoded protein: CASSLGRDRLGGTQYF.

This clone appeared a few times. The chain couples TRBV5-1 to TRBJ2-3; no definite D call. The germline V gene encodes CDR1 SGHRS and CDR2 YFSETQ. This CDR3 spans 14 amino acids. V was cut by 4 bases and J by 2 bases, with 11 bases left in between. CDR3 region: CASSIGILTDTQYF. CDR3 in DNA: TGCGCCAGCAGCATAGGGATCCTCACAGATACGCAGTATTTT.

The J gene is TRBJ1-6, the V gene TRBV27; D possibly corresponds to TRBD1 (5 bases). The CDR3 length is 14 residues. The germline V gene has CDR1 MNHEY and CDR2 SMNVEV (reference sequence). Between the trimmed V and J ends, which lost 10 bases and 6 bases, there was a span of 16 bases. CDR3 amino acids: CATSTGGSNSPLHF. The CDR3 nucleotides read TGTGCCACGTCAACGGGGGGTTCTAATTCACCCCTCCACTTT.

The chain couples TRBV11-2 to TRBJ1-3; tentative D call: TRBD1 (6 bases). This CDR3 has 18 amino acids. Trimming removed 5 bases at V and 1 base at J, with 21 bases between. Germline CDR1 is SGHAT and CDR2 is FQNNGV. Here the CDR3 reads CASSQQLPGARSGNTIYF. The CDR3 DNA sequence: TGTGCCAGCAGCCAGCAGCTTCCGGGGGCAAGGTCTGGAAACACCATATATTTT.

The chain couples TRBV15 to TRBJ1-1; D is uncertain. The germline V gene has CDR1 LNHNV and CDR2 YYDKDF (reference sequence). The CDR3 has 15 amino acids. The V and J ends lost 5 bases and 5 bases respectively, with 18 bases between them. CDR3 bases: TGTGCCACCAGCCGAGGGAGAGCCGTTCGGACTGAAGCTTTCTTT. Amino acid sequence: CATSRGRAVRTEAFF.

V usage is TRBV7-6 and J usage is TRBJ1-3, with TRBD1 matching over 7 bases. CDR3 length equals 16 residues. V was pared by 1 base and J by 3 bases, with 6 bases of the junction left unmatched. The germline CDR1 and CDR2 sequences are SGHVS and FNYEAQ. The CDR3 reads CASSLGTGPFGNTIYF. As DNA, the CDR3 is TGTGCCAGCAGCTTAGGGACAGGTCCGTTTGGAAACACCATATATTTT.

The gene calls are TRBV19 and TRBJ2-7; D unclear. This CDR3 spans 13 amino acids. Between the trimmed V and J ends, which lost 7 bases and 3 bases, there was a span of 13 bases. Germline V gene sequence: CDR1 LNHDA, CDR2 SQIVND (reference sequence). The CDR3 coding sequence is TGTGCCAGTACCCCAGGACCCAACTACGAGCAGTACTTC. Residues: CASTPGPNYEQYF.

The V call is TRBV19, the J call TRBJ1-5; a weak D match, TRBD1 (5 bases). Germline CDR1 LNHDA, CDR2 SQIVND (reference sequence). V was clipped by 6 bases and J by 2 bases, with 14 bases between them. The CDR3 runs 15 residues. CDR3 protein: CASRPTGLGNQPQHF. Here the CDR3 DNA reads TGTGCCAGTAGGCCGACGGGACTTGGCAATCAGCCCCAGCATTTT.

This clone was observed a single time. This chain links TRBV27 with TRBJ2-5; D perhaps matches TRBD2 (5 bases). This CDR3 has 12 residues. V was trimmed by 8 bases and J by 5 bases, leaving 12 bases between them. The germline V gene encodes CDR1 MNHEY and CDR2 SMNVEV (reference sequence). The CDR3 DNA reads TGTGCCAGCTCTTTGAGCGGCGAGACCCAGTACTTC. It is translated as CASSLSGETQYF.

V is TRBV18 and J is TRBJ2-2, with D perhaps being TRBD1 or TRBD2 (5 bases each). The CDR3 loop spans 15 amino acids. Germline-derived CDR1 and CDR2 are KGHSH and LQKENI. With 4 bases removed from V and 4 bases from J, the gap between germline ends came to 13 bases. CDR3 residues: CASSLLGPRTGELFF. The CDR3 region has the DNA TGTGCCAGCTCACTACTGGGACCTCGCACCGGGGAGCTGTTTTTT.